A single sample gave rise to the 10 T cell receptor beta chains below, sequenced in a study of T cells in localized non-small cell lung cancer. The method was immunoSEQ multiplex PCR; TCRdb's version includes in-frame clones alone and lacks a portion of them. Counted here are about 54,000 clones, around 81% occurring once; the ten biggest clones make up around 20%. Sequencing was performed on peripheral blood, taken before any cancer treatment. The receptors originated from a female donor at least 60 years old with stage II squamous cell lung carcinoma.

Here the CDR3 reads CASSSSRVVGTEAFF. The CDR3 coding sequence is TGTGCCAGCAGCTCATCCAGGGTCGTTGGCACTGAAGCTTTCTTT. The chain couples TRBV7-2 to TRBJ1-1; a possible D gene is TRBD1 (5 bases). Per germline, CDR1 SGHTA and CDR2 FQGNSA. V lost 4 bases, J lost 4 bases, and 16 bases lay in between. The CDR3 contains 15 residues.

The chain links TRBV6-5 to TRBJ1-5; 7 nucleotides match TRBD1. CDR1 is MNHEY and CDR2 is SVGAGI in the germline V gene. Unmatched junction bases numbered 4, after V lost 4 bases and J lost 7 bases. The CDR3 is 13 residues long. Here the CDR3 DNA reads TGTGCCAGCAGTTTGTCAGGGGGACAGCCCCAGCATTTT. Translated, it gives CASSLSGGQPQHF.

This clone has just one count. V and J are TRBV13 and TRBJ2-2; 10 bases fit TRBD1. Germline trimming cut 5 bases from V and 6 bases from J; bases unmatched to any gene: 6. CDR3 size: 15 residues. The germline CDR1 and CDR2 sequences are PRHDT and FYEKMQ (reference sequence). The CDR3 loop reads CASSHRQGAAGELFF. CDR3 sequence (DNA): TGTGCCAGCAGCCATCGACAGGGGGCTGCCGGGGAGCTGTTTTTT.

This clone has only a few counts. This chain links TRBV5-6 with TRBJ1-1; weak D call: TRBD1 (5 bases). The germline V and J ends were trimmed by 0 bases and 0 bases, with 12 bases remaining between them. The CDR3 sequence is 16 residues long. Germline V CDR1 and CDR2: SGHDT, YYEEEE. CDR3 loop: CASSLGGGTVNTEAFF. The DNA for the CDR3 is TGTGCCAGCAGCTTGGGAGGTGGGACCGTGAACACTGAAGCTTTCTTT.

This clone turned up a few times. The gene calls are TRBV5-1 and TRBJ1-2; no definite D call. Germline V CDR1 and CDR2: SGHRS, YFSETQ. Trimming pared 3 bases from V and 4 bases from J, leaving 16 bases between. This CDR3 is 15 amino acids long. In DNA form, the CDR3 reads TGCGCCAGCAGCTCGTCCCTGGATTACGGCTATGGCTACACCTTC. Amino acid sequence: CASSSSLDYGYGYTF.

Here the CDR3 reads CASSLDGPTDTQYF. In DNA, the CDR3 is TGCGCCAGCAGCTTGGACGGGCCCACAGATACGCAGTATTTT. The J gene is TRBJ2-3, the V gene TRBV5-1; D is undetermined. V lost 0 bases and J 2 bases, leaving 7 bases between the germline ends. CDR3 size: 14 residues. From germline, CDR1 is SGHRS and CDR2 YFSETQ.

The chain is built from TRBV25-1 and TRBJ2-5; D not resolved. CDR1 MGHDK and CDR2 SYGVNS come from the germline V gene. The CDR3 runs 13 residues. V was pared by 0 bases and J by 1 base, with 3 bases between. CDR3 coding DNA: TGTGCCAGCAGTGAATACTCCCAAGAGACCCAGTACTTC. As protein: CASSEYSQETQYF.

Turning to this clone: The same CDR3 arises from other DNA sequences in this sample as well. The J gene is TRBJ1-4, the V gene TRBV2; no reliable D call. The germline V and J ends were trimmed by 4 bases and 1 base, with 4 bases remaining between them. Germline V gene data show CDR1 as SNHLY and CDR2 as FYNNEI. This CDR3 has 13 residues. The CDR3 is CASSGGTNEKLFF. The CDR3 DNA follows: TGTGCCAGCAGTGGAGGAACTAATGAAAAACTGTTTTTT.

The V and J genes are TRBV7-9 and TRBJ2-7; no clear D. V lost 2 bases and J lost 0, with 11 bases in between. CDR1 is SEHNR, CDR2 FQNEAQ, per germline (reference sequence). The CDR3 is 15 residues long. The CDR3 loop is CASSLNALSSYEQYF. The CDR3, as DNA: TGTGCCAGCAGCTTAAACGCTCTGAGCTCCTACGAGCAGTACTTC.

The chain recombines TRBV1 with TRBJ1-2. TRBV1 is flagged as a pseudogene. The CDR3 consists of 16 residues. CDR3 amino acids: CTSSQEGGGELWGYTF. The CDR3 DNA reads as TGCACCAGCAGCCAAGAGGGGGGCGGGGAACTTTGGGGCTACACCTTC.